This TCR beta chain is from a study of CD8+ T cells in alopecia areata. General study findings and limits: Sequence data from scalp samples additionally include resident alphabeta T cells of normal skin.

Germline CDR1 and CDR2: MNHNY and SVGAGI (reference sequence). This CDR3 has 13 amino acids. The V gene end was trimmed by 8 bases and the J gene end by 6 bases; junction bases not matched to a gene: 7. This clone has a handful of counts. Its antigen is not known. Alopecia areata patients had lesional scalp punch biopsies and peripheral blood taken from them. Reverse transcription of extracted RNA yielded cDNA, which provided the sequencing template. Profiled with immunoSEQ multiplex PCR; TCRdb holds only in-frame clones, not every one. The table records about 120,000 clones, approximately 49% of them present only once.

Sample: CD8+ T cells sorted from blood, taken at week 0. This TCR derives from a human donor with alopecia areata. The chain uses TRBV6-6 and TRBJ1-5; 7 bases line up with TRBD1. In DNA, the CDR3 is TGTGCCAGCCTCGGGACAGTCGGTCAGCCCCAGCATTTT. Residues: CASLGTVGQPQHF.